The 23 T cell receptor beta chains reported below all come from one sample, sequenced in a study of T-cell memory formation after mild COVID-19. One entry per CDR3 protein results from TCRdb running MiXCR on the 5' RACE reads. The profile shows hundreds of thousands of distinct CDR3 sequences, around 15% of them singletons. The sample taken for sequencing was PBMCs or a T cell subset sorted from them (not recorded which). Receptor source: a man between 18 and 29 years old who had mild COVID-19 (a few samples of this study predate the infection). Cell type and time point are not known.

This clonotype showed up just a few times. This rearrangement joins TRBV10-3 to TRBJ2-5; TRBD2 aligns across 7 bases. Germline values: CDR1 ENHRY, CDR2 SYGVKD. The CDR3 loop spans 12 amino acids. J lost 2 bases, V lost 11 bases, and 5 bases had no gene match. The CDR3 protein is CAAAGDQETQYF. The CDR3 nucleotides read TGTGCCGCGGCGGGGGATCAAGAGACCCAGTACTTC.

The genes are TRBV6-6 and TRBJ2-7; D gene unclear. V was trimmed by 7 bases and J by 0 bases, leaving 10 bases between them. Germline CDR1 and CDR2: MNHNY and SVGAGI (reference sequence). This CDR3 has 13 residues. The CDR3 is CASKDSNSYEQYV. DNA for the CDR3: TGTGCCAGCAAAGATAGTAACTCCTACGAGCAGTACGTC.

This clonotype has a handful of counts. The CDR3 is CASSLTGGSIAGTDTQYF. CDR3 nucleotides: TGTGCCAGCAGCTTAACAGGGGGTTCGATTGCCGGCACAGATACGCAGTATTTT. This chain uses TRBV11-1 with TRBJ2-3, with TRBD1 identical over 8 bases. V gave up 2 bases and J gave up 1 base; unmatched junction bases: 11. The V gene's germline CDR1 is SGHAT and CDR2 FQDESV (reference sequence). The length of the CDR3 is 18 residues.

The chain combines TRBV7-9 with TRBJ1-5, with a tentative D call TRBD1 (6 bases). CDR1 is SEHNR, CDR2 FQNEAQ, per germline (reference sequence). The germline V and J ends were trimmed by 1 base and 6 bases, with 16 bases remaining between them. The length of the CDR3 is 16 residues. CDR3 nucleotide sequence: TGTGCCAGCAGCTTAGAGGGGGGCCGGGGGCGTCAGCCCCAGCATTTT. Its translation: CASSLEGGRGRQPQHF.

This clonotype was counted at least ten times. V and J are TRBV4-1 and TRBJ2-5, with D perhaps TRBD1 (5 bases). This CDR3 contains 12 residues. Germline CDR1 reads MGHRA; CDR2 reads YSYEKL. V lost 5 bases to trimming and J lost 2 bases, with 6 bases between them. The CDR3 loop reads CASSGAQETQYF. The CDR3 DNA reads TGCGCCAGCAGCGGGGCACAAGAGACCCAGTACTTC.

This clonotype showed up many times. The V gene is TRBV15, the J gene TRBJ1-1, with unresolved D. The CDR3 has 12 residues. Germline CDR1 and CDR2: LNHNV and YYDKDF (reference sequence). V dropped 7 bases and J dropped 5 bases, with 11 bases sitting between them. The chain's CDR3 is CATKGSATEAFF. The DNA of the CDR3 is TGTGCCACCAAAGGTTCGGCTACTGAAGCTTTCTTT.

The chain has TRBV15 and TRBJ2-7; D is uncertain. V dropped 0 bases and J dropped 2 bases, with 8 bases sitting between them. The CDR3 has 14 amino acids. Germline CDR1 LNHNV, CDR2 YYDKDF (reference sequence). The DNA of the CDR3 is TGTGCCACCAGCAGAGATGTGTCGACCTACGAGCAGTACGTC. Protein: CATSRDVSTYEQYV.

This clonotype was seen more than once but under ten times. The chain recombines TRBV7-9 with TRBJ1-1; D is uncertain. CDR1 is SEHNR, CDR2 FQNEAQ, per germline (reference sequence). V lost 0 bases and J 4 bases, leaving 9 bases between the germline ends. The length of the CDR3 is 14 residues. The CDR3 coding sequence is TGTGCCAGCAGCTTAGCCGAGGGCGGCACTGAAGCTTTCTTT. Encoded protein: CASSLAEGGTEAFF. The complete variable domain, with remaining parts taken from reference TRBV7-9 and TRBJ1-1, reads DTGVSQNPRHKITKRGQNVTFRCDPISEHNRLYWYRQTLGQGPEFLTYFQNEAQLEKSRLLSDRFSAERPKGSFSTLEIQRTEQGDSAMYLCASSLAEGGTEAFFGQGTRLTVV.

This rearrangement joins TRBV5-1 to TRBJ1-1; 11 bases line up with TRBD1. The germline V gene encodes CDR1 SGHRS and CDR2 YFSETQ. V was pared by 4 bases and J by 6 bases, with 8 bases of the junction left unmatched. The CDR3 loop spans 15 amino acids. The DNA for the CDR3 is TGCGCCAGCAGCGACGTAGGACAGGGGGCCTCTGAAGCTTTCTTT. It translates to CASSDVGQGASEAFF.

A few counts support this clonotype. J is TRBJ2-3 and V is TRBV4-2; D is undetermined. The CDR3 has 15 residues. V was pared by 1 base and J by 1 base, with 9 bases between. Germline V CDR1 and CDR2: LGHNA, YNFKEQ. The chain's CDR3 is CASSQGSRGTDTQYF. CDR3 nucleotides: TGTGCCAGCAGCCAAGGGAGTCGGGGCACAGATACGCAGTATTTT.

This clonotype was counted between two and nine times. The J gene is TRBJ2-5, the V gene TRBV10-3; TRBD2 matches 9 bases. Germline lookup yields CDR1 ENHRY and CDR2 SYGVKD. This CDR3 contains 14 residues. V lost 7 bases and J lost 7; bases outside the gene matches: 10. Here the CDR3 reads CAITSGLASGTQYF. The CDR3 nucleotides are TGTGCCATCACCTCGGGACTAGCTAGCGGGACCCAGTACTTC.

This clonotype occurred a few times. The chain is built from TRBV20-1 and TRBJ1-1, with D tentatively TRBD1 (5 bases). CDR3 length: 14 residues. Germline V gene lookup returns CDR1 DFQATT and CDR2 SNEGSKA (reference sequence). The ends were cut back, 5 bases at V and 3 bases at J, with 16 bases in the middle. CDR3 sequence reads: CSAPTTAGDTEAFF. The CDR3 coding sequence is TGCAGTGCTCCCACGACAGCCGGGGACACTGAAGCTTTCTTT.

This clonotype was found a few times. This sequence joins TRBV18 and TRBJ1-2; D is unresolved. The V gene lost 0 bases and the J gene lost 0 bases, with 8 bases spanning the gap. The CDR3 is 15 amino acids. Per the germline V gene, CDR1 is KGHSH and CDR2 is LQKENI. In DNA, the CDR3 is TGTGCCAGCTCACCACCGTCCCTCCCTAACTATGGCTACACCTTC. Protein product: CASSPPSLPNYGYTF. The entire variable domain, with the rest obtained from reference TRBV18 and TRBJ1-2, is as follows: NAGVMQNPRHLVRRRGQEARLRCSPMKGHSHVYWYRQLPEEGLKFMVYLQKENIIDESGMPKERFSAEFPKEGPSILRIQQVVRGDSAAYFCASSPPSLPNYGYTFGSGTRLTVV.

V gene TRBV5-6 combines with J gene TRBJ1-2, with 7 bases matching TRBD1. J gave up 4 bases and V 4 bases, and 7 bases lay outside the gene matches. Germline values: CDR1 SGHDT, CDR2 YYEEEE. The CDR3 extends over 14 amino acids. In DNA form, the CDR3 reads TGTGCCAGCAGCCTCGGGGACAGTTCCTATGGCTACACCTTC. Amino acids: CASSLGDSSYGYTF.

J is TRBJ1-5 and V is TRBV24-1; the D gene is possibly TRBD1 (5 bases). Germline V gene data show CDR1 as KGHDR and CDR2 as SFDVKD. The V end lost 10 bases, the J end lost 7 bases, and 10 bases lay between the germline ends. The CDR3 loop spans 11 amino acids. CDR3 protein: CATGWGQPQHF. CDR3 DNA sequence: TGTGCCACGGGTTGGGGGCAGCCCCAGCATTTT.

The J gene is TRBJ1-4, the V gene TRBV4-1, with D unresolved. V dropped 5 bases and J dropped 4 bases, with 17 bases sitting between them. This CDR3 is 16 amino acids long. From germline, CDR1 is MGHRA and CDR2 YSYEKL. CDR3 bases: TGCGCCAGCAGCGGCTTACATGGGATGAATAATGAAAAACTGTTTTTT. Its protein product is CASSGLHGMNNEKLFF.

This clonotype was observed a few times. The V gene is TRBV6-6, the J gene TRBJ2-1, with 9 bases aligning to TRBD2. The V and J ends lost 5 bases and 4 bases, in that order; junction bases with no gene match: 6. Looked up from germline, CDR1 is MNHNY and CDR2 is SVGAGI (reference sequence). CDR3 length: 15 residues. The DNA of the CDR3 is TGTGCCAGCAGTGAAAGCGGGGGGCAGTACAATGAGCAGTTCTTC. Amino acid sequence: CASSESGGQYNEQFF.

This clonotype has more than one count but fewer than ten. The CDR3 reads CASSLGVSRETQYF. Written as DNA, the CDR3 is TGTGCCAGCAGCTTAGGAGTCTCTCGAGAGACCCAGTACTTC. This chain links TRBV7-8 with TRBJ2-5; D is undetermined. CDR3 length: 14 amino acids. The V end was cut by 1 base, the J end by 4 bases, with 10 bases between. The germline V gene has CDR1 SGHVS and CDR2 FQNEAQ.

This chain links TRBV5-1 with TRBJ1-2; D uncertain. Deletions cut 4 bases from V and 3 bases from J, with 13 bases between. Germline V lookup: CDR1 SGHRS, CDR2 YFSETQ. CDR3 length equals 14 residues. Written as DNA, the CDR3 is TGCGCCAGCAGCCCCATCGGAGTAGACTATGGCTACACCTTC. This codes for CASSPIGVDYGYTF.

Only a few counts were recorded for this clonotype. The chain uses TRBV19 and TRBJ1-1; 7 bases map to TRBD1. Germline V gene sequence: CDR1 LNHDA, CDR2 SQIVND (reference sequence). The CDR3 is 16 amino acids. Trimming cost V 5 bases and J 4 bases; bases outside gene matches: 13. The CDR3 DNA follows: TGTGCCAGTAGTGCATGGGACAGCTTAGCAGGCACTGAAGCTTTCTTT. As protein: CASSAWDSLAGTEAFF.

This clonotype was picked up many times. The rearrangement links TRBV12-3 or TRBV12-4 to TRBJ2-1; D tentatively reads TRBD1 or TRBD2 (6 bases each). The CDR3 runs 17 residues. Trimming pared 4 bases from V and 8 bases from J, leaving 24 bases between. The CDR3 here is CASSSVRGRSFSDEQFF. The CDR3 bases are TGTGCCAGCAGTTCCGTCCGGGGGCGAAGTTTCAGCGATGAGCAGTTCTTC.

There are a few counts of this clonotype. The chain carries TRBV5-5 and TRBJ1-5; unclear D gene. The CDR3 loop spans 15 amino acids. The V end lost 1 base, the J end lost 7 bases, and 15 bases lay between the germline ends. Germline CDR1 reads SGHKS; CDR2 reads YYEKEE (reference sequence). The CDR3 sequence: CASSLYEGIGQPQHF. The CDR3 nucleotides are TGTGCCAGCAGCTTGTATGAAGGGATCGGCCAGCCCCAGCATTTT.

The chain joins TRBV7-9 to TRBJ1-1; the D is unclear. V lost 3 bases and J 1 base, leaving 9 bases between the germline ends. Per the germline V gene, CDR1 is SEHNR and CDR2 is FQNEAQ (reference sequence). There are 14 residues in the CDR3. The CDR3 reads CASSLIGTNTEAFF. CDR3 DNA: TGTGCCAGCAGCTTGATAGGAACGAACACTGAAGCTTTCTTT.